The 9 T cell receptor beta chains below were found in one sample sequenced in a study of blood T cell repertoires in COVID-19. Clones were sequenced by immunoSEQ multiplex PCR, and TCRdb holds only the in-frame ones, with some missing. The table shows roughly 380,000 clones, with 70% to 90% occurring only once. Sample: PBMCs or T cells enriched from blood (not recorded which). The receptor source for this set is a man in his thirties or forties who had recovered from COVID-19.

This sequence joins TRBV5-4 and TRBJ1-2, with 7 nucleotides matching TRBD1. This CDR3 has 15 amino acids. Germline CDR1 SGHNT, CDR2 YYREEE (reference sequence). The trim removed 3 bases at V and 2 bases at J, leaving 7 bases unmatched. CDR3 loop: CASSSNQGQNYGYTF. The CDR3 DNA reads as TGTGCCAGCAGCTCTAATCAGGGACAGAACTATGGCTACACCTTC.

In the case of this clone: Other DNA sequences in this specimen translate into the identical CDR3. The chain couples TRBV19 to TRBJ1-2, with TRBD1 as a possible D gene (6 bases). Germline CDR1 is LNHDA and CDR2 is SQIVND (reference sequence). CDR3 size: 12 residues. The germline V and J ends were trimmed by 5 bases and 4 bases, with 8 bases remaining between them. CDR3 in amino acids: CASSLTGYGYTF. Written as DNA, the CDR3 is TGTGCCAGTAGTTTGACAGGCTATGGCTACACCTTC.

The chain links TRBV4-2 to TRBJ2-1, with 7 bases that match TRBD1. The CDR3 is 15 amino acids. Germline values: CDR1 LGHNA, CDR2 YNFKEQ. Germline trimming cut 4 bases from V and 9 bases from J; bases unmatched to any gene: 12. CDR3 bases: TGTGCCAGCAGCCTTGCAGGGGGATTTGAGGGTGAGCAGTTCTTC. Its protein is CASSLAGGFEGEQFF.

This clone was recorded a few times. The rearrangement uses TRBV10-1 and TRBJ1-1; D is unclear. This CDR3 contains 14 residues. The V end lost 0 bases, the J end lost 4 bases, and 9 bases lay between the germline ends. Germline V lookup: CDR1 WNHNN, CDR2 SYGVQD (reference sequence). The CDR3 protein is CASSESRGSTEAFF. The CDR3, as DNA: TGCGCCAGCAGTGAGTCAAGAGGGAGCACTGAAGCTTTCTTT.

The CDR3 region has the DNA TGTGCCAGTAGTATCTCACAGTTCAATTCACCCCTCCACTTT. Protein sequence: CASSISQFNSPLHF. The chain employs TRBV19 and TRBJ1-6; D gene ambiguous. The CDR3 runs 14 residues. V lost 3 bases, J lost 7 bases, and 10 bases lay in between. Germline CDR1 LNHDA, CDR2 SQIVND (reference sequence).

Points on this clone: Other DNA sequences in the sample encode the same CDR3. This chain connects TRBV5-4 to TRBJ1-1, with D tentatively TRBD1 (5 bases). In germline, CDR1 is SGHNT, CDR2 YYREEE (reference sequence). The ends were cut back, 0 bases at V and 1 base at J, with 7 bases in the middle. The CDR3 covers 14 residues. This CDR3 reads CASSLVGGNTEAFF. CDR3 DNA sequence: TGTGCCAGCAGCTTGGTGGGGGGGAACACTGAAGCTTTCTTT. The complete variable domain, with remaining parts taken from reference TRBV5-4 and TRBJ1-1, reads ETGVTQSPTHLIKTRGQQVTLRCSSQSGHNTVSWYQQALGQGPQFIFQYYREEENGRGNFPPRFSGLQFPNYSSELNVNALELDDSALYLCASSLVGGNTEAFFGQGTRLTVV.

V gene TRBV4-3 combines with J gene TRBJ1-2, with 7 bases aligning to TRBD1. The CDR3 runs to 15 residues. Trimming removed 4 bases from V and 6 bases from J; junction bases left unmatched: 11. CDR1 is LGHNA and CDR2 is YSLEER in the germline V gene. The CDR3 here is CASSLRGARGNGYTF. CDR3 DNA: TGCGCCAGCAGCCTCCGGGGAGCCAGGGGGAATGGCTACACCTTC.

This clone was observed once. The V gene is TRBV9, the J gene TRBJ2-3, with 8 bases identical to TRBD2. The CDR3 covers 16 residues. Looked up from germline, CDR1 is SGDLS and CDR2 is YYNGEE. V dropped 0 bases and J dropped 2; count of bases not matched to a gene: 5. The CDR3 bases are TGTGCCAGCAGCGTAGAGCTTAGCGGGGACACAGATACGCAGTATTTT. As protein: CASSVELSGDTDTQYF.

This chain joins TRBV3-1 (or the pseudogene TRBV3-2) and TRBJ2-5; possibly TRBD1 for D (6 bases). CDR1 is LGHDT, CDR2 YNNKEL, per germline (reference sequence). V gave up 4 bases and J gave up 5 bases, with 20 bases separating them. CDR3 length equals 16 residues. CDR3 in DNA: TGTGCCAGCAGCCCCTGGAACAGGGATGGTTGGGAGACCCAGTACTTC. It is translated as CASSPWNRDGWETQYF.